This TCR beta chain was profiled in a study of blood T cells in healthy people across ages. Study summary: There was about one barcoded beta molecule captured by template switching per two T cells.

In the case of this clonotype: Its specificity is not known.

Whole-study results and caveats: With donor CMV status unknown, expanded clonotype changes were possibly confounded.

Deletions cut 7 bases from V and 0 bases from J, with 15 bases between. There are 15 residues in the CDR3. Through a sample-barcoded 5' primer and a J-beta primer mix, a second PCR was run for roughly 6 to 12 cycles. TCRdb re-called the 5' RACE reads with MiXCR, one entry per CDR3 protein. The sample consists of approximately 1.5 million distinct CDR3 sequences, 42% of them appearing once. This sequence originates from a woman younger than 35 in good health. This chain connects TRBV12-3 or TRBV12-4 to TRBJ1-2, with D uncertain. Sequenced input: blood. The CDR3 sequence is CASKSTDQTNYGYTF. The CDR3 DNA sequence: TGTGCCAGCAAATCGACGGATCAAACTAACTATGGCTACACCTTC.